One sample yielded the 20 T cell receptor beta chains listed below, sequenced in a study of blood T cell repertoires in COVID-19 (TCRdb year 2020). Receptors were amplified or captured by the immunoSEQ multiplex PCR assay. Imported from immuneACCESS, the table was reduced by TCRdb to in-frame sequences with V and J called. These copies leave out some clones; in studies compared against another copy, an unresolved V gene accounts for under half, and the cause of the remainder is not known. Here the sample has 20,000 or so clones; 86% occur a single time. The ten largest clones add up to 12% of the sample. Sequencing was carried out using peripheral blood. The receptors shown here come from a woman over 75 with active or convalescent COVID-19.

The CDR3 sequence: CASSLAGGNTIYF. The DNA of the CDR3 is TGTGCCAGCAGCTTAGCGGGTGGGAACACCATATATTTT. The chain couples TRBV11-2 to TRBJ1-3; no clear D. The V end lost 1 base, the J end lost 7 bases, and 8 bases lay between the germline ends. Germline V gene lookup returns CDR1 SGHAT and CDR2 FQNNGV. The CDR3 sequence is 13 residues long.

The chain links TRBV30 to TRBJ2-6; a possible D gene is TRBD2 (5 bases). The V end lost 2 bases, the J end lost 1 base, and 12 bases lay between the germline ends. The CDR3 runs to 16 residues. Germline CDR1 and CDR2: GTSNPN and SVGIG (reference sequence). The CDR3 DNA reads as TGTGCCTGGAGTCGAGGGCGATCGTCTGGGGCCAACGTCCTGACTTTC. Protein product: CAWSRGRSSGANVLTF.

The genes are TRBV6-2 or TRBV6-3 and TRBJ1-4; 8 bases agree with TRBD1. CDR1 and CDR2 (germline): MNHEY, SVGEGT. CDR3 length equals 15 residues. The V and J ends lost 4 bases and 0 bases, in that order; junction bases with no gene match: 1. The CDR3 loop is CASSSGGATNEKLFF. CDR3 DNA sequence: TGTGCCAGCAGTTCAGGGGGCGCAACTAATGAAAAACTGTTTTTT.

The V and J genes are TRBV20-1 and TRBJ1-1; tentative D call: TRBD1 (6 bases). CDR1 is DFQATT and CDR2 is SNEGSKA in the germline V gene (reference sequence). CDR3 length equals 13 residues. Trimming left V 3 bases short and J 4 bases short, with 12 bases between. The CDR3 spells CSASRGGRTEAFF. The CDR3 nucleotides read TGCAGTGCTAGTAGGGGGGGTCGCACTGAAGCTTTCTTT.

The rearrangement uses TRBV5-6 and TRBJ1-5; the D is unclear. V was cut by 4 bases and J by 5 bases, with 16 bases left in between. Looked up from germline, CDR1 is SGHDT and CDR2 is YYEEEE. The CDR3 contains 15 residues. The CDR3 DNA reads TGTGCCAGCAGCCTAACCGGGAGAACATATCAGCCCCAGCATTTT. This translates into CASSLTGRTYQPQHF.

The rearrangement uses TRBV24-1 and TRBJ2-5, with D perhaps matching TRBD2 (7 bases). The V gene's germline CDR1 is KGHDR and CDR2 SFDVKD. The germline V and J ends were trimmed by 4 bases and 0 bases, with 14 bases remaining between them. The CDR3 is 16 amino acids. The CDR3 DNA reads TGTGCCACCAGTGAGGGGAGGGGGGGGTACCAAGAGACCCAGTACTTC. Its translation: CATSEGRGGYQETQYF.

This clone was seen more than once but under ten times. V and J are TRBV11-3 and TRBJ2-3, with 7 bases that match TRBD1. CDR3 size: 15 residues. In germline, CDR1 is SGHNT, CDR2 YENEEA. V lost 3 bases and J lost 3; bases outside the gene matches: 6. The CDR3 sequence: CASSFRQGRTDTQYF. In DNA, the CDR3 is TGTGCCAGCAGCTTTCGACAGGGCCGGACAGATACGCAGTATTTT.

The V gene is TRBV5-1, the J gene TRBJ2-1; 8 bases agree with TRBD1. J was trimmed by 7 bases and V by 2 bases; bases with no gene match: 8. The CDR3 extends over 15 amino acids. Germline CDR1 is SGHRS and CDR2 is YFSETQ. The CDR3 reads CASSFTKQGANEQFF. CDR3 coding DNA: TGCGCCAGCAGCTTTACGAAGCAGGGGGCGAATGAGCAGTTCTTC.

The J gene is TRBJ1-6, the V gene TRBV2; 7 positions match TRBD1. The J segment lost 4 bases and the V segment lost 3 bases, leaving 0 bases of the junction unmatched. Germline CDR1 SNHLY, CDR2 FYNNEI. The CDR3 totals 14 residues. The DNA for the CDR3 is TGTGCCAGCAGTGAGGGACAGTATAATTCACCCCTCCACTTT. Residues: CASSEGQYNSPLHF. Looking up the rest from reference TRBV2 and TRBJ1-6 gives the full variable domain: EPEVTQTPSHQVTQMGQEVILRCVPISNHLYFYWYRQILGQKVEFLVSFYNNEISEKSEIFDDQFSVERPDGSNFTLKIRSTKLEDSAMYFCASSEGQYNSPLHFGNGTRLTVT.

This chain joins TRBV19 and TRBJ1-2; D remains unclear. This CDR3 is 16 amino acids long. The V and J ends lost 8 bases and 1 base respectively, with 20 bases between them. Germline-derived CDR1 and CDR2 are LNHDA and SQIVND (reference sequence). The CDR3 DNA is TGTGCCAGTCGGACCTCGGGAGGGAGAAGTAACTATGGCTACACCTTC. It yields the protein CASRTSGGRSNYGYTF.

The V gene is TRBV7-3, the J gene TRBJ2-7, with a tentative D call TRBD2 (5 bases). The germline V and J ends were trimmed by 5 bases and 6 bases, with 14 bases remaining between them. The CDR3 loop spans 13 amino acids. The germline V gene encodes CDR1 SGHTA and CDR2 FQGTGA. The CDR3 protein is CASSPSPFTEQYF. The DNA of the CDR3 is TGTGCCAGCAGCCCTAGCCCTTTCACCGAGCAGTACTTC.

The chain has TRBV6-5 and TRBJ1-4; TRBD1 aligns across 9 bases. The CDR3 is 15 residues long. CDR1 MNHEY and CDR2 SVGAGI come from the germline V gene. Germline trimming cut 6 bases from V and 8 bases from J; bases unmatched to any gene: 10. This CDR3 is CASRTQGATWEKLFF. The CDR3 region has the DNA TGTGCCAGCAGGACACAGGGGGCAACTTGGGAAAAACTGTTTTTT.

This chain uses TRBV5-4 with TRBJ2-7; maybe TRBD2 (6 bases). Trimming took 4 bases from V and 9 from J, leaving 17 bases between them. CDR1 and CDR2 (germline): SGHNT, YYREEE (reference sequence). This CDR3 comprises 13 residues. CDR3 sequence reads: CASSRDSSPRQYF. DNA of the CDR3: TGTGCCAGCAGCAGGGACTCCTCCCCGCGGCAGTACTTC.

The gene calls are TRBV7-9 and TRBJ2-5; D may be TRBD2 (5 bases). Germline values: CDR1 SEHNR, CDR2 FQNEAQ (reference sequence). There are 15 residues in the CDR3. Trimming took off 0 bases at V and 5 bases at J, with 13 bases between the two ends. Written as DNA, the CDR3 is TGTGCCAGCAGCTTAGCGAGCCTAGCCGGGGAGACCCAGTACTTC. This translates into CASSLASLAGETQYF.

The chain recombines TRBV10-1 with TRBJ2-2; 7 bases agree with TRBD1. The V and J ends lost 2 bases and 5 bases, in that order; junction bases with no gene match: 5. Looked up from germline, CDR1 is WNHNN and CDR2 is SYGVQD (reference sequence). This CDR3 is built from 15 residues. In nucleotides, the CDR3 is TGCGCCAGCAGTGAGGCAGGGGGTGGAACCGGGGAGCTGTTTTTT. Its translation is CASSEAGGGTGELFF.

This sequence joins TRBV6-1 and TRBJ2-5; 8 positions agree with TRBD2. Germline CDR1 reads MNHNS; CDR2 reads SASEGT. This CDR3 has 16 amino acids. V trimming: 2 bases; J trimming: 3 bases; junction bases outside the gene matches: 8. CDR3 sequence reads: CASSESRGAGEETQYF. CDR3 DNA sequence: TGTGCCAGCAGTGAATCGCGGGGGGCGGGTGAAGAGACCCAGTACTTC.

The chain recombines TRBV6-5 with TRBJ1-1, with D uncertain. Deletions cut 2 bases from V and 7 bases from J, with 14 bases between. Germline CDR1 is MNHEY and CDR2 is SVGAGI. This CDR3 contains 14 residues. CDR3 sequence: CASSYGPIRSEAFF. CDR3 nucleotides: TGTGCCAGCAGTTACGGTCCAATCCGTAGTGAAGCTTTCTTT.

The J gene is TRBJ1-2, the V gene TRBV11-2; a weak D match, TRBD1 (5 bases). V lost 1 base to trimming and J lost 8 bases, with 17 bases between them. The CDR3 runs to 15 residues. Germline V lookup: CDR1 SGHAT, CDR2 FQNNGV. The CDR3 region is CASSLATLAGTGYTF. In nucleotides, the CDR3 is TGTGCCAGCAGCTTAGCGACTTTAGCGGGGACGGGCTACACCTTC.

The chain has TRBV5-1 and TRBJ1-6, with 8 bases identical to TRBD1. V lost 0 bases and J lost 7; bases outside the gene matches: 0. CDR1 SGHRS and CDR2 YFSETQ come from the germline V gene. This CDR3 spans 14 amino acids. In DNA form, the CDR3 reads TGCGCCAGCAGCTTGGGACAGGGGAATTCACCCCTCCACTTT. Its protein product is CASSLGQGNSPLHF. Drawing the rest from reference TRBV5-1 and TRBJ1-6, the complete variable domain is KAGVTQTPRYLIKTRGQQVTLSCSPISGHRSVSWYQQTPGQGLQFLFEYFSETQRNKGNFPGRFSGRQFSNSRSEMNVSTLELGDSALYLCASSLGQGNSPLHFGNGTRLTVT.

The V and J genes are TRBV5-1 and TRBJ1-4; D is ambiguous. The CDR3 spans 13 residues. Trimming removed 0 bases from V and 8 bases from J, with 8 bases in between. Germline lookup yields CDR1 SGHRS and CDR2 YFSETQ. CDR3: CASSLVGKEKLFF. As DNA, the CDR3 is TGCGCCAGCAGCTTGGTCGGGAAAGAAAAACTGTTTTTT.